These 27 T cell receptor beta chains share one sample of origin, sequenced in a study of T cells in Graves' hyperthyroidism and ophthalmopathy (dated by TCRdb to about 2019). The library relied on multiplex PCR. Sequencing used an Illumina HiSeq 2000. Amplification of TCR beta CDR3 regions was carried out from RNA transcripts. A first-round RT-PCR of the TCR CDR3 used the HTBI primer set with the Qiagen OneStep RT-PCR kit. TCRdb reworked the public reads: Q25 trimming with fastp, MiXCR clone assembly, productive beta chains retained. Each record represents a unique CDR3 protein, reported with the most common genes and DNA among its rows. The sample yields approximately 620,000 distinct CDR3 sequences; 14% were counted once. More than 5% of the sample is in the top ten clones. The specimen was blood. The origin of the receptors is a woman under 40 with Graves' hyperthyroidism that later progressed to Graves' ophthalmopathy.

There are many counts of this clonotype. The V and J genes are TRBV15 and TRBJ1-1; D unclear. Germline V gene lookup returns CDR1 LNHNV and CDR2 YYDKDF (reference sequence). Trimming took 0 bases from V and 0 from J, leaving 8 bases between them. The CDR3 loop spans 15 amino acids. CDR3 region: CATSREGRLNTEAFF. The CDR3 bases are TGTGCCACCAGCAGAGAGGGCAGGCTGAACACTGAAGCTTTCTTT.

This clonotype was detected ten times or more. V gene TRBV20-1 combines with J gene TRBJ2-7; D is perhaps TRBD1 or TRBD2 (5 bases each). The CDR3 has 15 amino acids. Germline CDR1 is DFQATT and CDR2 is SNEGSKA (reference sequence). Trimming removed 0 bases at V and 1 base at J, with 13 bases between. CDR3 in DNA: TGCAGTGCTAGAGATTTCGGGACGGATTCCTACGAGCAGTACTTC. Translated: CSARDFGTDSYEQYF.

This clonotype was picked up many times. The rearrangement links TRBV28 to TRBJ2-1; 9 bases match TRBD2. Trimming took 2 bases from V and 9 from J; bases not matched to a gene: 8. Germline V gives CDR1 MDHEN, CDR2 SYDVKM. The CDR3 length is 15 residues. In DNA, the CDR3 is TGTGCCAGCAGTTTAGGGGGTAGCGGGAGATTTGAGCAGTTCTTC. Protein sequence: CASSLGGSGRFEQFF.

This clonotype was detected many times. The CDR3 DNA follows: TGTGCCAGCAGTCCCAACCATAGGGAGCAGTACTTC. Amino acid sequence: CASSPNHREQYF. The rearrangement links TRBV2 to TRBJ2-7; D not certain. V was trimmed by 5 bases and J by 7 bases, leaving 12 bases between them. The CDR3 is 12 amino acids. CDR1 and CDR2 (germline): SNHLY, FYNNEI. The full variable domain, rest sourced from reference TRBV2 and TRBJ2-7, is EPEVTQTPSHQVTQMGQEVILRCVPISNHLYFYWYRQILGQKVEFLVSFYNNEISEKSEIFDDQFSVERPDGSNFTLKIRSTKLEDSAMYFCASSPNHREQYFGPGTRLTVT.

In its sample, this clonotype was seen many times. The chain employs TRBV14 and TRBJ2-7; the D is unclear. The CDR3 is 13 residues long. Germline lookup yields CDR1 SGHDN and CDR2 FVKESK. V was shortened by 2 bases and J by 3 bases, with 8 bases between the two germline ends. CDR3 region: CASSQSPGYEQYF. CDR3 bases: TGTGCCAGCAGCCAATCTCCAGGCTACGAGCAGTACTTC.

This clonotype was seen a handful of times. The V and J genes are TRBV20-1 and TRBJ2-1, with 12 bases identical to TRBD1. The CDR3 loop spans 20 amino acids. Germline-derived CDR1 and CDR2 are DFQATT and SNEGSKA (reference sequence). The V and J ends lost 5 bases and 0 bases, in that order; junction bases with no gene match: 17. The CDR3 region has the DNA TGCAGTGCTCTGCCTTGGGACAGGGGGCCATTTTATAGCTCCTACAATGAGCAGTTCTTC. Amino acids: CSALPWDRGPFYSSYNEQFF.

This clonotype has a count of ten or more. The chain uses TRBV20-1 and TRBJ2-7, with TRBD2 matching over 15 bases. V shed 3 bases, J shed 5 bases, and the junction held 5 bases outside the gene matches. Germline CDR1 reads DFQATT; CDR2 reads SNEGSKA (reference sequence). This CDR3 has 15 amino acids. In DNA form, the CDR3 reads TGCAGTGCTAGGGGACTAGCGGGAGGACAAGACGAGCAGTACTTC. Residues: CSARGLAGGQDEQYF.

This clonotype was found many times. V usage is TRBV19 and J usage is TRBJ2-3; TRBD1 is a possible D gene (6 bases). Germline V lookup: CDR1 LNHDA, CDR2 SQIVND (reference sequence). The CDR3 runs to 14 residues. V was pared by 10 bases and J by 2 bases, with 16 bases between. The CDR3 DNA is TGTGCCACCAGGACAGCCTTCTCCACAGATACGCAGTATTTT. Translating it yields CATRTAFSTDTQYF.

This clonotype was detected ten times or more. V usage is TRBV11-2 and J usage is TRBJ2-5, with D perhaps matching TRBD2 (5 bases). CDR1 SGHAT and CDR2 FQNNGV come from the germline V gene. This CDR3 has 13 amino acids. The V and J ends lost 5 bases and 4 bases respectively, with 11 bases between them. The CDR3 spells CASSPAAAETQYF. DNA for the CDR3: TGTGCCAGCAGCCCTGCAGCGGCAGAGACCCAGTACTTC.

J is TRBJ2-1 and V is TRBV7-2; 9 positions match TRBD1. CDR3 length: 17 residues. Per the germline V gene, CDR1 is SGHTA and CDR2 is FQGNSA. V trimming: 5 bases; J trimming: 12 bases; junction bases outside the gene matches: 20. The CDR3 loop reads CASSQRSGTGSTWRQFF. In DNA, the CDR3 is TGTGCCAGCAGCCAGAGATCCGGGACAGGGAGCACCTGGAGGCAGTTCTTC.

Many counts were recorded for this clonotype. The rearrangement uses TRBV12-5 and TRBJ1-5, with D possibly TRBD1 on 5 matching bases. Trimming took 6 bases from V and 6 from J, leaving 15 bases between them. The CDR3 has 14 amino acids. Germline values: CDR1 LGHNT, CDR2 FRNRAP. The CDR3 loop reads CASGPGPSGQPQHF. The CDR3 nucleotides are TGTGCTAGTGGCCCGGGACCTTCGGGTCAGCCCCAGCATTTT.

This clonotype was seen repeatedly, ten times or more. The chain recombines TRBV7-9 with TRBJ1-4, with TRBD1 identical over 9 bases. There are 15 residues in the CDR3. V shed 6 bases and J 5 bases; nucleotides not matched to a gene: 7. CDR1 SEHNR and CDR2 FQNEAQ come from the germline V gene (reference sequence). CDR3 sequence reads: CASSSPGQGNEKLFF. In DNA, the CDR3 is TGTGCCAGCAGTTCCCCGGGACAGGGAAATGAAAAACTGTTTTTT.

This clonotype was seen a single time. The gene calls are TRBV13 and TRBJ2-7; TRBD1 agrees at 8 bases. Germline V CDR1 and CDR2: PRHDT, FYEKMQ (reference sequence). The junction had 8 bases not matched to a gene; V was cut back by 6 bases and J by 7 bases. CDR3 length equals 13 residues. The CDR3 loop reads CASSTGTGGEQYF. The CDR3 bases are TGTGCCAGCAGTACCGGGACAGGCGGAGAGCAGTACTTC.

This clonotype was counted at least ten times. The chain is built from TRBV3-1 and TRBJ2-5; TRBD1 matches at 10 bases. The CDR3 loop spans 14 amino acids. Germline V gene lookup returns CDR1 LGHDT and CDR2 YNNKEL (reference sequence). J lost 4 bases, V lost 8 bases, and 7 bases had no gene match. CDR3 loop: CASASWDRGETQYF. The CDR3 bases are TGTGCCAGCGCATCCTGGGACAGGGGAGAGACCCAGTACTTC.

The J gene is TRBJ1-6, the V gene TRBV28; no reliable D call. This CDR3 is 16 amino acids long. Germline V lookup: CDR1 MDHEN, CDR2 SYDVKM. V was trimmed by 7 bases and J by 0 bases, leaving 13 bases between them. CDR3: CASTSTDYSYNSPLHF. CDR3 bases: TGTGCCAGCACTTCGACCGACTACTCCTATAATTCACCCCTCCACTTT.

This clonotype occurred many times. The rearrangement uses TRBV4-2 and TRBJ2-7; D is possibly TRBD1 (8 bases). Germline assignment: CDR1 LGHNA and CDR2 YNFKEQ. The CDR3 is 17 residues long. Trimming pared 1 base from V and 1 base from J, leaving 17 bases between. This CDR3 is CASSQARSGTGSYEQYF. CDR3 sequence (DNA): TGTGCCAGCAGCCAAGCCCGGAGCGGGACAGGTTCCTACGAGCAGTACTTC.

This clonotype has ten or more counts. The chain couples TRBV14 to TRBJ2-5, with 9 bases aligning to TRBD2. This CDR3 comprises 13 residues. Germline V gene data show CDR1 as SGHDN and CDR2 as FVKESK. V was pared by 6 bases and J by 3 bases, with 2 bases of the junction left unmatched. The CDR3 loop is CASRTSGKETQYF. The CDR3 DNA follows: TGTGCCAGCAGGACTAGCGGAAAAGAGACCCAGTACTTC.

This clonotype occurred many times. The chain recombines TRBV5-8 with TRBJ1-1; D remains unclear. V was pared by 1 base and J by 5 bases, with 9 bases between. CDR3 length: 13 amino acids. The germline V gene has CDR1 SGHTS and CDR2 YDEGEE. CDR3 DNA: TGTGCCAGCAGCTTGTCTCGGCGGACTGAAGCTTTCTTT. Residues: CASSLSRRTEAFF.

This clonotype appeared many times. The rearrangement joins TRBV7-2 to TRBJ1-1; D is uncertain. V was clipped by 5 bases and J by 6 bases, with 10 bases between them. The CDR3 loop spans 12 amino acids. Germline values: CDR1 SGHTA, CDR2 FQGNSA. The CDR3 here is CASSERWAEAFF. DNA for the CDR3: TGTGCCAGCAGCGAAAGGTGGGCTGAAGCTTTCTTT.

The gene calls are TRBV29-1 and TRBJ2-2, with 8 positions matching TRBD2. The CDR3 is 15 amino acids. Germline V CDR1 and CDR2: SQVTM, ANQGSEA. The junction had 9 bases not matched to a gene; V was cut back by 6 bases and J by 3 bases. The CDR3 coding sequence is TGCAGCGTCCCTAAGCGGGAGAGTCACACCGGGGAGCTGTTTTTT. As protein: CSVPKRESHTGELFF.

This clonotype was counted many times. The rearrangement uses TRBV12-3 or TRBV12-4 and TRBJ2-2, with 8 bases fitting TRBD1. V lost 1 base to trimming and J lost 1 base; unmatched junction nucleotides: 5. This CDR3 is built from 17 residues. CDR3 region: CASSLVGGTGNTGELFF. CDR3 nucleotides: TGTGCCAGCAGTTTAGTAGGCGGGACAGGGAACACCGGGGAGCTGTTTTTT.

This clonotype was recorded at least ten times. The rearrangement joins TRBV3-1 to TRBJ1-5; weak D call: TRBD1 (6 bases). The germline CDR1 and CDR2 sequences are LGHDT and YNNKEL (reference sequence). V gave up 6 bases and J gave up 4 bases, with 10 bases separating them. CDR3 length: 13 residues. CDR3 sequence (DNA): TGTGCCAGCAGTCAGGGGCTTAATCAGCCCCAGCATTTT. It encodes CASSQGLNQPQHF.

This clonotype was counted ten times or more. CDR3 DNA sequence: TGTGCCAGCAGTTTACGCCAGGAGGGGGAAAAACTGTTTTTT. Translating gives CASSLRQEGEKLFF. The chain carries TRBV12-3 or TRBV12-4 and TRBJ1-4; tentative D call: TRBD1 (5 bases). Trimming left V 2 bases short and J 8 bases short, with 12 bases between. The CDR3 contains 14 residues.

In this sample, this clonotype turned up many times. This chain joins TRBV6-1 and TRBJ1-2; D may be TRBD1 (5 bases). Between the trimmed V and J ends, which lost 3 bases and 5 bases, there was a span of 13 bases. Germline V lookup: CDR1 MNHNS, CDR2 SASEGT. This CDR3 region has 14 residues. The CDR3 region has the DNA TGTGCCAGCAGTGATCTGGGGGGGGGATATGGCTACACCTTC. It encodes CASSDLGGGYGYTF.

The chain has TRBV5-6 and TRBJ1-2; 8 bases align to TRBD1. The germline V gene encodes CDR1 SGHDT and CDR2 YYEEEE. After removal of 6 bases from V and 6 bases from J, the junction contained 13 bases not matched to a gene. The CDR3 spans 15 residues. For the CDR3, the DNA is TGTGCCAGCAAAGATCAGACCGGGACAGGTGATGGCTACACCTTC. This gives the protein CASKDQTGTGDGYTF.

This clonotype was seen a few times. CDR3 DNA: TGTGCCAGCAGTTCTCCCTACAGGGATAATCAGCCCCAGCATTTT. It specifies CASSSPYRDNQPQHF. The rearrangement uses TRBV6-2 or TRBV6-3 and TRBJ1-5; a possible D gene is TRBD1 (6 bases). CDR1 and CDR2 (germline): MNHEY, SVGEGT. V lost 4 bases to trimming and J lost 4 bases, with 14 bases between them. CDR3 length: 15 amino acids.

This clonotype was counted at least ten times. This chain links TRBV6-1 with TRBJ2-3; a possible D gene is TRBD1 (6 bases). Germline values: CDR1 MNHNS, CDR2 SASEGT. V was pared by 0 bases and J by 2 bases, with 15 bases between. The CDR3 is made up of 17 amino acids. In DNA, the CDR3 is TGTGCCAGCAGTGAAGCGCCAGGGGTTTACCTCACAGATACGCAGTATTTT. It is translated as CASSEAPGVYLTDTQYF.